Here is one T cell receptor beta chain with its context. The sample originates from a study of Tregs in tolerant kidney transplant recipients. CDR1 SGHTA and CDR2 FQGNSA come from the germline V gene. The CDR3 length is 14 residues. Trimming cost V 0 bases and J 2 bases, with 7 bases left between them. Assay used: immunoSEQ multiplex PCR; TCRdb lists only in-frame clones, some missing. Of about 110,000 clones in the sample, nearly 90% are singletons; the top ten hold roughly 0.31%. The sample here was CD4+ T cells from blood, taken before the transplant. This TCR was recovered from a human donor who received a combined kidney and bone marrow transplant. The chain is built from TRBV7-2 and TRBJ1-1; no clear D gene. The CDR3 sequence: CASSLAAGNTEAFF. In DNA, the CDR3 is TGTGCCAGCAGCTTAGCTGCGGGTAACACTGAAGCTTTCTTT.